This paragraph reports one T cell receptor (beta chain). Its cognate antigen is unknown. The data were obtained in a study of fetal regulatory T cell absence and autoimmunity. Looking at the study overall: Without clinical diabetes, IPEX patients showed exocrine pancreas autoimmunity.

TCRdb's table, derived via immunoSEQ multiplex PCR, lists solely in-frame clones and lacks some. Among more than 85,000 clones, about 78% were seen once, and the ten largest hold 2%. The study, taken as a whole, reports: Cord blood and pancreas showed broadly similar TRB gene family usage. Antigen-driven pancreatic autoimmunity before birth in IPEX was inferred from oligoclonal enrichment.

This receptor was obtained from a male donor with IPEX syndrome. The sequenced sample was pancreas tissue.

CDR3 sequence reads: CASSFGRTNTEAFF. The CDR3 DNA is TGTGCCAGCAGTTTCGGCAGGACCAACACTGAAGCTTTCTTT. The chain combines TRBV27 with TRBJ1-1; no clear D gene. V dropped 3 bases and J dropped 2 bases, with 10 bases sitting between them. Germline CDR1 is MNHEY and CDR2 is SMNVEV (reference sequence). This CDR3 comprises 14 residues.